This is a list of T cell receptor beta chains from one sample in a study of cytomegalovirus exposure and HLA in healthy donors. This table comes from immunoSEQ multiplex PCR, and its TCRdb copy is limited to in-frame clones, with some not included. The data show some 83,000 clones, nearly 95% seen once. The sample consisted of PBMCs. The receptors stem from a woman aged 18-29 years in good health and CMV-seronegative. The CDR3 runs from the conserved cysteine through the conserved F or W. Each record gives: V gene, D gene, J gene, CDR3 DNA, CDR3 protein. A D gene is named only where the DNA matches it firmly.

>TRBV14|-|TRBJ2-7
TGTGCCAGCAGCCCAGCCGGGAGAAGCGTCTACGAGCAGTACTTC
CASSPAGRSVYEQYF
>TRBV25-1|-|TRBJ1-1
TGTGCCAGCAGTGACCCACAGGTGAACACTGAAGCTTTCTTT
CASSDPQVNTEAFF
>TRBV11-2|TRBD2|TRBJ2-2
TGTGCCAGCAGCTTAGTTGGACTAGCGCTCACCGGGGAGCTGTTTTTT
CASSLVGLALTGELFF
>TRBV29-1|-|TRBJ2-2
TGCAGCGTTGACGACAGCAACACCGGGGAGCTGTTTTTT
CSVDDSNTGELFF
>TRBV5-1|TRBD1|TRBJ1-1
TGCGCCAGCAGCCCCGCGACAGGGGGCATCGCTGAAGCTTTCTTT
CASSPATGGIAEAFF
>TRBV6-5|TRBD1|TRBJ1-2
TGTGCCAGCAGATCTTGGGACAGGAACTATGGCTACACCTTC
CASRSWDRNYGYTF
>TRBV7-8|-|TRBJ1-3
TGTGCCAGCAGCCCCTCCCCCCGGAACACCATATATTTT
CASSPSPRNTIYF
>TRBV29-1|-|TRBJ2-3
TGCAGCGCCCGAGCCGGCGGTTCTAGCACAGATACGCAGTATTTT
CSARAGGSSTDTQYF
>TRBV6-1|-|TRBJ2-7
TGTGCCAGCAGTGAATACAGGAATACCTACGAGCAGTACTTC
CASSEYRNTYEQYF
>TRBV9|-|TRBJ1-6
TGTGCCAGCAGCGTAGTACCCTCCTATGATTCACCCCTCCACTTT
CASSVVPSYDSPLHF
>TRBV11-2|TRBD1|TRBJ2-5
TGTGCCAGCAGCAGAAGGACAGGGGCAATTGAGACCCAGTACTTC
CASSRRTGAIETQYF
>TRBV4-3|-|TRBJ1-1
TGCGCCAGCAGCCAAGGCGCGAGGGACATCATCATGAACACTGAAGCTTTCTTT
CASSQGARDIIMNTEAFF
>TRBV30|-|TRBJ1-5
TGTGCCTGGACCGAAGGGGGGGCTGCTCAGCCCCAGCATTTT
CAWTEGGAAQPQHF
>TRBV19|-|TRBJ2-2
TGTGCCAGTAGTCCGTCTTGGCGGGGCGGGGAGCTGTTTTTT
CASSPSWRGGELFF